Listed below are T cell receptor beta chains from one sample, sequenced in a study of CXCR3 chemokines and chemotherapy response in bladder cancer. TCRdb re-called the PCR reads with MiXCR, one entry per CDR3 protein. This table holds about 12,000 distinct CDR3 sequences, 9.5% to 15% found once. This specimen was taken from a patient whose treatment included neoadjuvant chemotherapy. The receptors were gathered from a human donor with bladder cancer that did not respond to neoadjuvant chemotherapy. The CDR3 runs from the conserved cysteine through the conserved F or W. A D gene is named only where the DNA matches it firmly. Clone size is shown for a subset of rows, as once, few, many or a class of expanded clone.

v_call	j_call	clone_size	d_call	cdr3_nt	cdr3_aa
TRBV6-1	TRBJ1-2	many	TRBD1	TGTGCCACCTCGGACAGGGGAAACTATGGCTACACCTTC	CATSDRGNYGYTF
TRBV6-1	TRBJ1-2	many	-	TGTGCCAGCAGTGAACGGGGCTATGGCTACACCTTC	CASSERGYGYTF
TRBV19	TRBJ1-1	many	-	TGTGCCAGTAGAAACCGGGCCCTCAACACCATGAACACTGAAGCTTTCTTT	CASRNRALNTMNTEAFF
TRBV25-1	TRBJ1-4	few	-	TGTGCCAGCAGTGAATCAGGAAGGGGCGCGGGCGAAAAACTGTTTTTT	CASSESGRGAGEKLFF
TRBV20-1	TRBJ2-7	-	-	TGCAGTGCTGCTGTAGGAGGGGGGTACTACGAGCAGTACTTC	CSAAVGGGYYEQYF
TRBV15	TRBJ2-2	many	-	TGTGCCACCAGCAGAGTGGGGTCCACCGGGGAGCTGTTTTTT	CATSRVGSTGELFF
TRBV19	TRBJ2-7	many	-	TGTGCCAGTAGTATAAACCCTGCAGGGAGCAACGAGCAGTACTTC	CASSINPAGSNEQYF
TRBV5-4	TRBJ2-5	many	TRBD1	TGTGCCAGCAGCTGGGACAGTTCGACGGAGACCCAGTACTTC	CASSWDSSTETQYF
TRBV27	TRBJ1-1	many	-	TGTGCCAGCAGAGACTTATGGAACACTGAAGCTTTCTTT	CASRDLWNTEAFF
TRBV24-1	TRBJ2-5	many	-	TGTGCCACCAGTTTGGACCAGGGGTTTGAGACCCAGTACTTC	CATSLDQGFETQYF
TRBV6-5	TRBJ1-2	medium-sized	TRBD1	TGTGCCAGCAGTTACGACAGGGCAAACTATGGCTACACCTTC	CASSYDRANYGYTF
TRBV15	TRBJ1-1	-	-	TGTGCCACCAGCAGAGGGTATAGCAGGGAACCCACTGAAGCTTTCTTT	CATSRGYSREPTEAFF
TRBV7-9	TRBJ2-5	many	-	TGTGCCAGCAGCTTAGGTGCCGAGACCCAGTACTTC	CASSLGAETQYF
TRBV6-5	TRBJ1-1	-	-	TGTGCTAGCAGTTATCAGGGGTTTGGGGAAGCTTTCTTT	CASSYQGFGEAFF
TRBV19	TRBJ2-1	many	-	TGTGCCAGCACAAGACAGAATGAGCAGTTCTTC	CASTRQNEQFF
TRBV2	TRBJ2-5	-	TRBD1	TGTGCCAGCAGTCCCCCCGGGCAGGGGGATGGAAGGATCCAGTACTTC	CASSPPGQGDGRIQYF
TRBV18	TRBJ1-5	many	-	TGTGCCAGCTCACCTAGGGGTTCGTATAGCAATCAGCCCCAGCATTTT	CASSPRGSYSNQPQHF
TRBV6-1	TRBJ1-6	medium-sized	TRBD1	TGTGCCAGCAGTGAACGGGACAGGAATTCACCCCTCCACTTT	CASSERDRNSPLHF
TRBV6-6	TRBJ1-2	medium-sized	-	TGTGCCAGCAGTTACTCCGCGAGACAATCCTCCTATGGCTACACCTTC	CASSYSARQSSYGYTF
TRBV11-1	TRBJ2-7	many	TRBD1	TGTGCCAGCAGCTCCGCCGAGGGGGCGGTCTACGAGCAGTACTTC	CASSSAEGAVYEQYF
TRBV5-4	TRBJ2-3	many	-	TGTGCCAGCAGCTTCTTTGAGGTTGGGGGGGATACGCAGTATTTT	CASSFFEVGGDTQYF
TRBV19	TRBJ1-2	medium-sized	-	TGTGCCAGTAGTATAGCAGGGTATGGCTACACCTTC	CASSIAGYGYTF
TRBV15	TRBJ2-6	few	TRBD1	TGTGCCACCAGCAGAGATAAGGGGGCAGGTGGGGCCAACGTCCTGACTTTC	CATSRDKGAGGANVLTF
TRBV6-5	TRBJ2-7	-	TRBD1	TGTGCCAGCAGTTACGCGACAGGGGGCTACGAGCAGTACTTC	CASSYATGGYEQYF
TRBV20-1	TRBJ1-2	few	TRBD1	TGCAGTGCTGACGGGACAGGGGGGAACTATGGCTACACCTTC	CSADGTGGNYGYTF
TRBV5-6	TRBJ2-7	few	-	TGTGCCAGCAGCTTGCAACACCTCTACGAGCAGTACTTC	CASSLQHLYEQYF
TRBV15	TRBJ1-5	many	-	TGTGCCACCAGCAGCTTCCTTGGGGGTAATCAGCCCCAGCATTTT	CATSSFLGGNQPQHF
TRBV12-3/TRBV12-4	TRBJ2-7	few	TRBD1	TGTGCCAGCAGTGACTATGGGACAGAGTCCTACGAGCAGTACTTC	CASSDYGTESYEQYF
TRBV12-3/TRBV12-4	TRBJ2-6	many	-	TGTGCCAGCGCACCGAGGGGCCGGCCAGACTCTGGGGCCAACGTCCTGACTTTC	CASAPRGRPDSGANVLTF
TRBV6-5	TRBJ2-4	medium-sized	TRBD1	TGTGCCAGCAGCCAGACGACAGGGGGCTACGGAAACATTCAGTACTTC	CASSQTTGGYGNIQYF
TRBV30	TRBJ2-2	many	-	TGTGCCTGGAGTGTCCGCACCGGGGAGCTGTTTTTT	CAWSVRTGELFF
TRBV10-3	TRBJ2-1	many	-	TGTGCCATCAGTGAGTCCTCCGGGACCTGGGGCAAGGAGCAGTTCTTC	CAISESSGTWGKEQFF
TRBV7-2	TRBJ2-3	many	-	TGTGCCAGCAGCCCTGCCGGGACTGGTTTCACAGATACGCAGTATTTT	CASSPAGTGFTDTQYF
TRBV20-1	TRBJ1-6	-	TRBD1	TGCAGTGCCCAACAGGGGGACTATAATTCACCCCTCCACTTT	CSAQQGDYNSPLHF
TRBV24-1	TRBJ1-1	many	TRBD1	TGTGCCACCAGCCGGACAGGACCGAACACTGAAGCTTTCTTT	CATSRTGPNTEAFF
TRBV27	TRBJ2-3	many	-	TGTGCCAGCAGTTCCCCGCGAACAGGGAGGGATACGCAGTATTTT	CASSSPRTGRDTQYF
TRBV6-1	TRBJ2-6	many	-	TGTGCCAGCAGTGAAGGGGGAGGGGGCTTGGGTGGGGCCAACGTCCTGACTTTC	CASSEGGGGLGGANVLTF
TRBV6-2/TRBV6-3	TRBJ2-2	many	-	TGTGCCAGCAGTTACAAGGGTACGGGCGGGGAGCTGTTTTTT	CASSYKGTGGELFF
TRBV6-5	TRBJ2-7	many	TRBD2	TGTGCCAGCAGCCCCTACGCCAGCGGGAGTAGGTACGAGCAGTACTTC	CASSPYASGSRYEQYF
TRBV24-1	TRBJ2-1	many	TRBD2	TGTGCCACCAGTGATAGACTAGCGGGAGGGGACAATGAGCAGTTCTTC	CATSDRLAGGDNEQFF
TRBV11-2	TRBJ2-2	-	-	TGTGCCAGCACGGCGGAACTGAACACCGGGGAGCTGTTTTTT	CASTAELNTGELFF
TRBV6-2/TRBV6-3	TRBJ2-6	medium-sized	-	TGTGCCAGCAGTTACTCGCGGAGGGGCCAGTCTTTC	CASSYSRRGQSF
TRBV6-2/TRBV6-3	TRBJ1-1	many	-	TGTGCCAGCAGTTATTCGGGGGTGGGGGCGAGGACTGAAGCTTTCTTT	CASSYSGVGARTEAFF
TRBV20-1	TRBJ2-4	-	-	TGCAGTGCTAGGGACCCTCCAGCCAAAACCATTCAGTACTTC	CSARDPPAKTIQYF
TRBV6-5	TRBJ1-6	few	-	TGTGCCAGCAGTTACAGTACCTATAATTCACCCCTCCACTTT	CASSYSTYNSPLHF
TRBV29-1	TRBJ2-3	many	TRBD2	TGCAGCGTTGAAGATCGGGGGGGCCGGAGCACAGATACGCAGTATTTT	CSVEDRGGRSTDTQYF
TRBV18	TRBJ1-5	many	-	TGTGCCAGCTCCCTCAAGGGGGATAGCAATCAGCCCCAGCATTTT	CASSLKGDSNQPQHF
TRBV30	TRBJ1-1	few	-	TGTGCCTGGAGTGTAGGCACTGAAGCTTTCTTT	CAWSVGTEAFF
TRBV6-6	TRBJ1-3	many	TRBD1	TGTGCCAGCAGTTACGACAGGGAGACTGGAAACACCATATATTTT	CASSYDRETGNTIYF
TRBV29-1	TRBJ1-5	many	-	TGCAGCGTTGTTCAGAGTAGCAATCAGCCCCAGCATTTT	CSVVQSSNQPQHF
TRBV7-2	TRBJ2-4	many	-	TGTGCCAGCAGCTTAGTGGCCAGGGCTACGACCAAAAACATTCAGTACTTC	CASSLVARATTKNIQYF
TRBV6-1	TRBJ2-7	many	-	TGTGCCAGCAGTGAAGCGGTTACCTACGAGCAGTACTTC	CASSEAVTYEQYF
TRBV12-3/TRBV12-4	TRBJ1-5	few	TRBD1	TGTGCCAGCAGAGCACAGGGGGCTAATCAGCCCCAGCATTTT	CASRAQGANQPQHF
TRBV18	TRBJ2-6	many	TRBD1	TGTGCCAGCTCACGCGGGACAGGGGACGCTGGGGCCAACGTCCTGACTTTC	CASSRGTGDAGANVLTF
TRBV6-1	TRBJ1-4	medium-sized	-	TGTGCCACCTGGGGGAGCTCAACTAATGAAAAACTGTTTTTT	CATWGSSTNEKLFF
TRBV5-6	TRBJ1-2	medium-sized	TRBD1	TGTGCCAGCAGCTTCGGACAGGGCTATGGCTACACCTTC	CASSFGQGYGYTF
TRBV6-5	TRBJ2-7	many	TRBD1	TGTGCCAGCAGTTACGGGACAGGCACCTACGAGCAGTACTTC	CASSYGTGTYEQYF
TRBV12-3/TRBV12-4	TRBJ1-1	few	TRBD1	TGTGCCAGCAGCCGGGACAGGGGCTGGGGCACTGAAGCTTTCTTT	CASSRDRGWGTEAFF